This T cell receptor (beta chain) originates from a study of blood T cells in healthy people across ages. Study overall: The capture of about one barcoded beta molecule per two T cells was achieved by template switching.

Trimming took 4 bases from V and 3 from J, leaving 15 bases between them. CDR3 length: 15 amino acids. Germline assignment: CDR1 SGHVS and CDR2 FQNEAQ. A second about 6 to 11 cycle PCR used barcoded and J-beta primers. TCRdb processed the 5' RACE reads anew with MiXCR; each CDR3 protein has one entry. This table holds 550,000 to 750,000 distinct CDR3 sequences, 20% to 25% found once. Sequenced sample: blood. This sequence was found in a man in his sixties or seventies in good health. This rearrangement joins TRBV7-8 to TRBJ1-1, with D unresolved. CDR3: CASSYGDYSYTEAFF. The CDR3 nucleotides read TGTGCCAGCAGCTATGGGGATTACAGCTACACTGAAGCTTTCTTT.